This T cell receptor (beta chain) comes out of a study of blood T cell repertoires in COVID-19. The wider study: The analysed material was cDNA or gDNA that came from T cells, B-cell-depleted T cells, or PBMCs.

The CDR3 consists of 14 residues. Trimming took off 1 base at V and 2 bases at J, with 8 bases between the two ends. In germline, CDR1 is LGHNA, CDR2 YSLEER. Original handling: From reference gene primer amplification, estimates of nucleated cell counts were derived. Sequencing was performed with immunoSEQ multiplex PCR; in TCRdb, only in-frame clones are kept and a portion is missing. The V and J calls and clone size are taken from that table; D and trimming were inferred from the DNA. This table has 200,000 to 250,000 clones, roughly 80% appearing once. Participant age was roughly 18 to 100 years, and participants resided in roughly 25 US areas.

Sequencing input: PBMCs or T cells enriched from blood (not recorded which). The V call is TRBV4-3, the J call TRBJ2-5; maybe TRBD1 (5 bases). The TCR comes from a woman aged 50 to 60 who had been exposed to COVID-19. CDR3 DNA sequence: TGCGCCAGCAGCCAAGGGGCAGGGCAAGAGACCCAGTACTTC. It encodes CASSQGAGQETQYF.